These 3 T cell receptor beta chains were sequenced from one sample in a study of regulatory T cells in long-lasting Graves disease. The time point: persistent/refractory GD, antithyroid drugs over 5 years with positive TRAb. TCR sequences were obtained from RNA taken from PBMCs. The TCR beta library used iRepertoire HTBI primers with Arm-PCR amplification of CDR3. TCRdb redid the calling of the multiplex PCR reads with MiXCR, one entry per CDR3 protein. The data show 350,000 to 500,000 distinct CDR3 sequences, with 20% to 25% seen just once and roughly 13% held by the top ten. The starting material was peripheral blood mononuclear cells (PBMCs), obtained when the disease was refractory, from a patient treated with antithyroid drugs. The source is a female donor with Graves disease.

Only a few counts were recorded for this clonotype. CDR3 residues: CASRDGPTNEKLFF. CDR3 DNA: TGTGCCAGCAGGGACGGACCAACTAATGAAAAACTGTTTTTT. The chain joins TRBV12-3 or TRBV12-4 to TRBJ1-4; no clear D. The length of the CDR3 is 14 residues. Trimming shortened V by 6 bases and J by 0 bases, and 8 bases separated the two germline ends.

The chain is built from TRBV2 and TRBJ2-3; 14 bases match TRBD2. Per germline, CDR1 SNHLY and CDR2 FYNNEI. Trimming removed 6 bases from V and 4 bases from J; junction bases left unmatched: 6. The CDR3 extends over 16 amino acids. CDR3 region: CASSPGLAGAADTQYF. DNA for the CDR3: TGTGCCAGCAGCCCGGGACTAGCGGGAGCTGCAGATACGCAGTATTTT. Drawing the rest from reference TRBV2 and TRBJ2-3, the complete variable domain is EPEVTQTPSHQVTQMGQEVILRCVPISNHLYFYWYRQILGQKVEFLVSFYNNEISEKSEIFDDQFSVERPDGSNFTLKIRSTKLEDSAMYFCASSPGLAGAADTQYFGPGTRLTVL.

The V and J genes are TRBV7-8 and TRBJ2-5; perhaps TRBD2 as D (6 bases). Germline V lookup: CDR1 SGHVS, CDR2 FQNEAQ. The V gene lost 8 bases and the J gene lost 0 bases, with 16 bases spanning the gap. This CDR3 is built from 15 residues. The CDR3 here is CASRSVGGDQETQYF. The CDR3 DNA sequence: TGTGCCAGCCGGTCCGTCGGGGGAGACCAAGAGACCCAGTACTTC.